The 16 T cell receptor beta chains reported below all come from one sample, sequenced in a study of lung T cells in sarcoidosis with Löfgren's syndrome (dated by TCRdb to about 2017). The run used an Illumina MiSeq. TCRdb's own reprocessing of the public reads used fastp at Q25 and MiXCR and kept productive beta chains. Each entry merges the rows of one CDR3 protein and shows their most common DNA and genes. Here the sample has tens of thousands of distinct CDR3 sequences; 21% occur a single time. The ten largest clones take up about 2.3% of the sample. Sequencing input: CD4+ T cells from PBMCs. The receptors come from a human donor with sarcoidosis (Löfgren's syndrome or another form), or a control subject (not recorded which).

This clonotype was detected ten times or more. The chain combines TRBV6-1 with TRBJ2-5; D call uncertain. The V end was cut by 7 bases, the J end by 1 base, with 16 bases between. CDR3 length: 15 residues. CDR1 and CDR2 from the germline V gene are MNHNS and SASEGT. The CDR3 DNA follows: TGTGCCAGCACCAGAATAGGCCGGCTCCAAGAGACCCAGTACTTC. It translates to CASTRIGRLQETQYF.

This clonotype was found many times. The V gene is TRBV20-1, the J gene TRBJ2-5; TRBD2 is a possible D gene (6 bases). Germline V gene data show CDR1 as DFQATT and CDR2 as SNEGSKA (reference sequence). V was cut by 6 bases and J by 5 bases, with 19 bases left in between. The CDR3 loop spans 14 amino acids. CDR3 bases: TGCAGTGCCGCAAGAGGACCGGCGGGGGAGACCCAGTACTTC. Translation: CSAARGPAGETQYF.

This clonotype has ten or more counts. CDR3 DNA sequence: TGTGCCAGCAGCACTGGGGACAGGGGTACTGAAGCTTTCTTT. Protein: CASSTGDRGTEAFF. This rearrangement joins TRBV7-9 to TRBJ1-1; 10 bases match TRBD1. The CDR3 has 14 amino acids. V gave up 5 bases and J gave up 5 bases; unmatched junction bases: 5. Per germline, CDR1 SEHNR and CDR2 FQNEAQ (reference sequence).

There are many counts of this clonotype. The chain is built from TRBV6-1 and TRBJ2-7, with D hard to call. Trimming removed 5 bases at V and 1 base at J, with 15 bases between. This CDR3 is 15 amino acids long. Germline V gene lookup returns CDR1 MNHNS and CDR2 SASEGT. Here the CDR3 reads CASSKTPGLSYEQYF. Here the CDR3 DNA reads TGTGCCAGCAGTAAGACGCCCGGGTTGTCCTACGAGCAGTACTTC.

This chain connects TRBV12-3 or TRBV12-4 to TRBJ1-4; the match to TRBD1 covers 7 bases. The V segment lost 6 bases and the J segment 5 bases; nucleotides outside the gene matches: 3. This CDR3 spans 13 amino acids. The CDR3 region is CASSDRENEKLFF. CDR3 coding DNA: TGTGCCAGCAGCGACAGGGAGAATGAAAAACTGTTTTTT.

DNA for the CDR3: TGCGCCAGCACCAAACGGATGTGGGTAGGGGATGGGACTGAAGCTTTCTTT. It yields the protein CASTKRMWVGDGTEAFF. The gene calls are TRBV5-1 and TRBJ1-1; tentatively, D is TRBD1 (5 bases). V was trimmed by 6 bases and J by 5 bases, leaving 26 bases between them. The CDR3 contains 17 residues. Germline-derived CDR1 and CDR2 are SGHRS and YFSETQ.

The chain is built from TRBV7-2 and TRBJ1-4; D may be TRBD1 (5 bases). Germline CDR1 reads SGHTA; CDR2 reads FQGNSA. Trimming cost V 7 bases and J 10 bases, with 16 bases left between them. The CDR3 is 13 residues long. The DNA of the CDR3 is TGTGCCAGCACCGGGACGATAGACAGAAAACTGTTTTTT. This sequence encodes CASTGTIDRKLFF.

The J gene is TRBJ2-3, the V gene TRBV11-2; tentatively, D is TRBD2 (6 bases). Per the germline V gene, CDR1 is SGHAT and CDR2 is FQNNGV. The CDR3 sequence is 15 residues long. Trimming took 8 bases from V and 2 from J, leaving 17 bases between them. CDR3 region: CASGQRWGDTDTQYF. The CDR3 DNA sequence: TGTGCCAGCGGTCAGCGTTGGGGGGACACAGATACGCAGTATTTT.

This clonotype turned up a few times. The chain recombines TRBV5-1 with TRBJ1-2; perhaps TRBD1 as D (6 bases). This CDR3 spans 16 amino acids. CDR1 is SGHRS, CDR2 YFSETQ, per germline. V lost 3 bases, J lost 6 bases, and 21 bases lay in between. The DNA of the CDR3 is TGCGCCAGCAGCTCGGCCCCCACAGGGAAGCTCGATGGCTACACCTTC. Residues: CASSSAPTGKLDGYTF.

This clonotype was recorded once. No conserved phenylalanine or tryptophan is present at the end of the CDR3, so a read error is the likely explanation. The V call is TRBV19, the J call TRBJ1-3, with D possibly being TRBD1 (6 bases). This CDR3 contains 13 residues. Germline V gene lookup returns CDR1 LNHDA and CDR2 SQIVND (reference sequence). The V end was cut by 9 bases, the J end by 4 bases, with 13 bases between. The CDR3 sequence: CASASGGGNTIYL. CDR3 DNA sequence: TGTGCCAGCGCCAGCGGGGGCGGAAACACCATATATCTT.

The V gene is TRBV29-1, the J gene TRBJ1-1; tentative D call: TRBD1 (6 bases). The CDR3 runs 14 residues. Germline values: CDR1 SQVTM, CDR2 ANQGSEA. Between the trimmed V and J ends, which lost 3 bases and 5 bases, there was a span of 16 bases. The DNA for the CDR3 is TGCAGCGTTGAGAATATTGGGGGGCAAACTGAAGCTTTCTTT. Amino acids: CSVENIGGQTEAFF.

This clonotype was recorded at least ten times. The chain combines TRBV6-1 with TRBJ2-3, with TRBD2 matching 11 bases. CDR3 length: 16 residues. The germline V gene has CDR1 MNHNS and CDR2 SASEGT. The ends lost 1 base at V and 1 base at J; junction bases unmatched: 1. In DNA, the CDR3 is TGTGCCAGCAGTGAAGAGGGACTAGCGGGCACAGATACGCAGTATTTT. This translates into CASSEEGLAGTDTQYF.

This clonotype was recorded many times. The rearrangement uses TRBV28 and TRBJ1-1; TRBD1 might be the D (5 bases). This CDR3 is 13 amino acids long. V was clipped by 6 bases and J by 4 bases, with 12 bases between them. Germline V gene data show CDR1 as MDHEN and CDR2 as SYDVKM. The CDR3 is CASSGAIGTEAFF. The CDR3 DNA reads TGTGCCAGCAGCGGGGCCATCGGCACTGAAGCTTTCTTT.

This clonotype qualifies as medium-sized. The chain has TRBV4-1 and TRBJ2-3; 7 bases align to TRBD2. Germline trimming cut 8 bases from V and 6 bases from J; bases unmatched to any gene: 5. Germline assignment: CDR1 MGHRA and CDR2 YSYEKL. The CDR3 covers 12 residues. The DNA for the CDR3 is TGCGCCAGCGGCGGGGGATACGATACGCAGTATTTT. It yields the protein CASGGGYDTQYF.

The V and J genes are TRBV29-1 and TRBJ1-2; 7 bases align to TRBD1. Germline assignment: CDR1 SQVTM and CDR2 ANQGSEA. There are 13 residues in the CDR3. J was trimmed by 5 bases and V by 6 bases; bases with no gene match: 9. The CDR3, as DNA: TGCAGCGTGGGGACAGCGCAGGGGTATGGCTACACCTTC. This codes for CSVGTAQGYGYTF.

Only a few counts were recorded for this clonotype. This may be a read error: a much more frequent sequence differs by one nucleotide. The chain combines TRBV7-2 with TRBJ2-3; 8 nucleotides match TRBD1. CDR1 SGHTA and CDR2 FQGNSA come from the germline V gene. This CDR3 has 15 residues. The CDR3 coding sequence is TGTGCCAGCCGACCAGGGGGCGCAGGGGGAGATACGCGGTATTTT. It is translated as CASRPGGAGGDTRYF.